In this sample, the clone carrying this TCR beta chain turned up once. No antigen is known for it. Some clones are missing from TCRdb's copy, which holds only in-frame ones; the method was immunoSEQ multiplex PCR. The sample lists around 130,000 clones; 88% were seen once. The data were taken from a study of T cell responses to AZD1222 COVID-19 vaccine. The CDR3 is made up of 16 amino acids. Germline V gives CDR1 LNHDA, CDR2 SQIVND (reference sequence). Losses at the gene ends were 7 bases for V and 2 bases for J; bases not matched to a gene: 11. Notes on the study in general: Only a handful of people who got AZD1222 tested seropositive at baseline. Repertoire collection took place solely once the T cell response had peaked. With dominance at 160-218 and 743-854, vaccine-associated CD4 TCRs spanned spike. Donor demographics were predominantly white British with a female majority; clonal diversity may be underestimated.

The sequencing here drew on peripheral blood, taken 28 days after the second AZD1222 dose. This receptor was taken from an adult who received the AZD1222 COVID-19 vaccine. The rearrangement uses TRBV19 and TRBJ2-3, with 8 nucleotides matching TRBD2. In nucleotides, the CDR3 is TGTGCCAGTAACCCCGGGGGGGTAGCGGTCACAGATACGCAGTATTTT. It specifies CASNPGGVAVTDTQYF. Using reference TRBV19 and TRBJ2-3 for the parts outside the CDR3, the full variable domain is DGGITQSPKYLFRKEGQNVTLSCEQNLNHDAMYWYRQDPGQGLRLIYYSQIVNDFQKGDIAEGYSVSREKKESFPLTVTSAQKNPTAFYLCASNPGGVAVTDTQYFGPGTRLTVL.